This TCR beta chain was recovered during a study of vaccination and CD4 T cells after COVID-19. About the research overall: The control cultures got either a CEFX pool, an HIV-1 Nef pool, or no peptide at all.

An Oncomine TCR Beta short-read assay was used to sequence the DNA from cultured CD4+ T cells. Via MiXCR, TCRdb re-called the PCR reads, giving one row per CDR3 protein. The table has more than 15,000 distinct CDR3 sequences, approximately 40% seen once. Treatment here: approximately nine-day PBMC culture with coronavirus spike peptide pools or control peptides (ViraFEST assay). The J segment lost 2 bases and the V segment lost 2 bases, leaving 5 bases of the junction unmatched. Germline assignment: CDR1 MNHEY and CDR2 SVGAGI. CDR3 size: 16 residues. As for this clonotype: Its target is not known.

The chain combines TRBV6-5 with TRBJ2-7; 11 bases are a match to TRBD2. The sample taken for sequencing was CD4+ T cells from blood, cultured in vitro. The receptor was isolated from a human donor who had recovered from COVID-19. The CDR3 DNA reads TGTGCCAGCAGTTACCGCCGACTAGCGGGAACCTACGAGCAGTACTTC. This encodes CASSYRRLAGTYEQYF.